The subject of this entry is one T cell receptor beta chain. This record belongs to a study of blood T cell repertoires in COVID-19. For the study at large: Samples came from the United States, Italy and Spain, spanning acute and convalescent COVID-19. The cDNA or gDNA used as material had been derived from T cells, B-cell-depleted T cells, or PBMCs.

Under the authors' procedure: Amplified reference gene primers provided the basis for estimating nucleated cell counts. TCRdb's copy holds only in-frame clones and misses some; the assay was immunoSEQ multiplex PCR. The V and J calls and the clone size are those of that table, but D and trimming were determined from the DNA. In the table there are around 87,000 clones, under 90% of which are singletons. The sample comprised peripheral blood. The source is a human donor with active COVID-19. The donor label of this sample is uncertain.

Written as DNA, the CDR3 is TGTGCCAGCAGCTTGGACCGGACAGGGGTTTCTGGCTACACCTTC. Residues: CASSLDRTGVSGYTF. V usage is TRBV11-2 and J usage is TRBJ1-2; 9 bases agree with TRBD1. V was clipped by 3 bases and J by 7 bases; unmatched bases: 9. Germline CDR1 SGHAT, CDR2 FQNNGV. The CDR3 extends over 15 amino acids.